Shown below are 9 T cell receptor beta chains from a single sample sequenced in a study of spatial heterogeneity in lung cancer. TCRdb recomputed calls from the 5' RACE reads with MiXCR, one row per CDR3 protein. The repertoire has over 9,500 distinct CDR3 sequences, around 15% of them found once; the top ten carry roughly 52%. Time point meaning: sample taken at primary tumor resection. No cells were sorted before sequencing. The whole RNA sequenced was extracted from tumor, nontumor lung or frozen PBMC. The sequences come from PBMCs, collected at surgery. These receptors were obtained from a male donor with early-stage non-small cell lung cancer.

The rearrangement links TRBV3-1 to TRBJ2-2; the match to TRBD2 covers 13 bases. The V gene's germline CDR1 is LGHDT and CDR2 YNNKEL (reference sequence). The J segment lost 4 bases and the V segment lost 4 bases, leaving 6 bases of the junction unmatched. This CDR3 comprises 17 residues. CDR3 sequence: CASSRLAGGQSTGELFF. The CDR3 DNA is TGTGCCAGCAGCCGACTAGCGGGAGGCCAGAGCACCGGGGAGCTGTTTTTT.

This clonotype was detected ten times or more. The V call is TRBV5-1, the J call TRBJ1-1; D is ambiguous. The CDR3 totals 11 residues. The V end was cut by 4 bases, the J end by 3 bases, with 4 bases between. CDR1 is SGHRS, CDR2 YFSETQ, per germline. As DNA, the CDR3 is TGCGCCAGCAGCGCAGACACTGAAGCTTTCTTT. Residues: CASSADTEAFF.

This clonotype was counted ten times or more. DNA for the CDR3: TGTGCCGGCGCCAGGGCAGGCAATGAGCAGTTCTTC. Amino acids: CAGARAGNEQFF. The V gene is TRBV7-9, the J gene TRBJ2-1; perhaps TRBD1 as D (5 bases). Per germline, CDR1 SEHNR and CDR2 FQNEAQ (reference sequence). Trimming took 11 bases from V and 6 from J, leaving 14 bases between them. The CDR3 extends over 12 amino acids.

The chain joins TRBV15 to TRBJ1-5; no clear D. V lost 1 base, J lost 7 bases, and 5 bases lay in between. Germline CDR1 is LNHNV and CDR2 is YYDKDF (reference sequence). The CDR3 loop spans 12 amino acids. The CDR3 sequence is CATSRVGQPQHF. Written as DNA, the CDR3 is TGTGCCACCAGCAGAGTCGGGCAGCCCCAGCATTTT.

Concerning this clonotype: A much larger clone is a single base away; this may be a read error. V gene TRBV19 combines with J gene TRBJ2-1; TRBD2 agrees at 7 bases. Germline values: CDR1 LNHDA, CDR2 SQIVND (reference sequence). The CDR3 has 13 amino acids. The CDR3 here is CASSIGLADEQSF. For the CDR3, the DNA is TGTGCCAGTAGTATAGGACTAGCCGATGAGCAGTCCTTC.

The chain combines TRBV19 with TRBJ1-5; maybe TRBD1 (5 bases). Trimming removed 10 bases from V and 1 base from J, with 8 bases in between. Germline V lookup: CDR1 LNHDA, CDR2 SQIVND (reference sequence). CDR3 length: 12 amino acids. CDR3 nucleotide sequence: TGTGCCACCCGGGACAGCAATCAGCCCCAGCATTTT. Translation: CATRDSNQPQHF. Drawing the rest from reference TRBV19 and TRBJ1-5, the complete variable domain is DGGITQSPKYLFRKEGQNVTLSCEQNLNHDAMYWYRQDPGQGLRLIYYSQIVNDFQKGDIAEGYSVSREKKESFPLTVTSAQKNPTAFYLCATRDSNQPQHFGDGTRLSIL.

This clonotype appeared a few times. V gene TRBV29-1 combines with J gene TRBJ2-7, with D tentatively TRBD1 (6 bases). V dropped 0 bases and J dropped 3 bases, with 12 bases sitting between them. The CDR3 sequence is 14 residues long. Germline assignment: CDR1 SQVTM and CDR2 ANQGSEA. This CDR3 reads CSVEDQTGNYEQYF. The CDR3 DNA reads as TGCAGCGTTGAAGATCAAACAGGGAACTACGAGCAGTACTTC.

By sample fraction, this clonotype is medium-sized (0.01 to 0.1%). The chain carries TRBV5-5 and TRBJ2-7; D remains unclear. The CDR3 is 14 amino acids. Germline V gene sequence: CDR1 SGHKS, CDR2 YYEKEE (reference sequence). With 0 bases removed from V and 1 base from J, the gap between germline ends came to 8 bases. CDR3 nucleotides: TGTGCCAGCAGCTTGGTGGAGAGGTCCTACGAGCAGTACTTC. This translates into CASSLVERSYEQYF.

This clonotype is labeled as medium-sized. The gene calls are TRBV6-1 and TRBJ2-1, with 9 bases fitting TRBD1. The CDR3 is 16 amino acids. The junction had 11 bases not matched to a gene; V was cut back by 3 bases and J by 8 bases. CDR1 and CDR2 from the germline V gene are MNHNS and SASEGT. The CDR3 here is CASSEHLRDRDDEQFF. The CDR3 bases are TGTGCCAGCAGTGAGCATTTGCGGGACAGGGATGATGAGCAGTTCTTC.